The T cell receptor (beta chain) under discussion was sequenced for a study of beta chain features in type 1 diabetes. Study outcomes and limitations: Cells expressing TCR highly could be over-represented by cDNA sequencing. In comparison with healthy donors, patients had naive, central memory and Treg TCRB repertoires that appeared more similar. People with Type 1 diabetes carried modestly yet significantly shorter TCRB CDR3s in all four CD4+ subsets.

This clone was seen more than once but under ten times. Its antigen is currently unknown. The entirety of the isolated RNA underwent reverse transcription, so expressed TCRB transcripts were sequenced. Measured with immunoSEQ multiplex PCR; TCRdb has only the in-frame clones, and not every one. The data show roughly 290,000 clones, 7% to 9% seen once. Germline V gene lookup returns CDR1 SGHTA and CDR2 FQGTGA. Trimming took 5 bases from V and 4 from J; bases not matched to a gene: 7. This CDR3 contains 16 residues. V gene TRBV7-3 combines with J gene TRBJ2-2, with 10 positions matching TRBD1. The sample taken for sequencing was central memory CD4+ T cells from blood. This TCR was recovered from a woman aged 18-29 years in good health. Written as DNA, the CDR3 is TGTGCCAGCAGCAAGACAGGGGGCGCCAGCACCGGGGAGCTGTTTTTT. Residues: CASSKTGGASTGELFF.